Each of the 20 T cell receptor beta chains below was sequenced from the same sample in a study of regulatory T cells in long-lasting Graves disease. Combining iRepertoire HTBI primers with Arm-PCR of CDR3 regions, the authors built TCR beta libraries. TCRdb redid the calling of the multiplex PCR reads with MiXCR, one entry per CDR3 protein. The sample yields about 430,000 distinct CDR3 sequences, over 14% seen once. The time point was: newly diagnosed GD, antithyroid drugs for less than 3 months. RNA from PBMCs was the source of the TCR library. These data were also reused for a study on T cells in Graves' hyperthyroidism and ophthalmopathy.

The sample in question was peripheral blood mononuclear cells (PBMCs), obtained at new diagnosis, from a patient treated with antithyroid drugs. The receptors here all came from a woman aged 40 to 50 with Graves disease.

At least ten counts were recorded for this clonotype. The chain is built from TRBV5-1 and TRBJ2-3; 8 positions match TRBD2. J was trimmed by 5 bases and V by 3 bases; bases with no gene match: 8. Per germline, CDR1 SGHRS and CDR2 YFSETQ. This CDR3 comprises 15 residues. The CDR3 reads CASSSSGGPGDTQYF. The CDR3 DNA sequence: TGCGCCAGCAGCTCCTCGGGAGGGCCGGGAGATACGCAGTATTTT. Drawing the rest from reference TRBV5-1 and TRBJ2-3, the complete variable domain is KAGVTQTPRYLIKTRGQQVTLSCSPISGHRSVSWYQQTPGQGLQFLFEYFSETQRNKGNFPGRFSGRQFSNSRSEMNVSTLELGDSALYLCASSSSGGPGDTQYFGPGTRLTVL.

The table lists this clonotype with many counts. The rearrangement joins TRBV27 to TRBJ1-1, with 8 bases lining up with TRBD1. V dropped 7 bases and J dropped 10; count of bases not matched to a gene: 5. The CDR3 has 11 residues. Per the germline V gene, CDR1 is MNHEY and CDR2 is SMNVEV (reference sequence). The CDR3 coding sequence is TGTGCCAGCACAGGGGGCTTTGGAGCTTTCTTT. This gives the protein CASTGGFGAFF.

This clonotype appeared many times. The chain uses TRBV24-1 and TRBJ2-5; 8 nucleotides align to TRBD1. Germline V gene sequence: CDR1 KGHDR, CDR2 SFDVKD. The CDR3 spans 14 residues. Trimming took 3 bases from V and 6 from J; bases not matched to a gene: 5. CDR3 sequence (DNA): TGTGCCACCAGTGATCCCGGACAGGGCCAGACCCAGTACTTC. As protein: CATSDPGQGQTQYF.

This clonotype was recorded at least ten times. The chain employs TRBV7-9 and TRBJ2-2, with TRBD2 matching 12 bases. CDR1 is SEHNR, CDR2 FQNEAQ, per germline (reference sequence). Trimming took 2 bases from V and 6 from J; bases not matched to a gene: 4. CDR3 size: 16 residues. DNA for the CDR3: TGTGCCAGCAGCTTATATCGACTAGCGGGAGCCGGGGAGCTGTTTTTT. Its translation: CASSLYRLAGAGELFF.

This clonotype has a count of ten or more. The V gene is TRBV7-2, the J gene TRBJ2-5; 13 positions match TRBD2. The J segment lost 5 bases and the V segment lost 1 base, leaving 4 bases of the junction unmatched. In germline, CDR1 is SGHTA, CDR2 FQGNSA. The CDR3 extends over 16 amino acids. In DNA, the CDR3 is TGTGCCAGCAGCTTAGGGGGACTAGCGGGAACGGAGACCCAGTACTTC. Amino acid sequence: CASSLGGLAGTETQYF.

The chain joins TRBV2 to TRBJ1-2, with D maybe TRBD1 (6 bases). The V end was cut by 6 bases, the J end by 6 bases, with 17 bases between. CDR3 length equals 14 residues. CDR1 is SNHLY, CDR2 FYNNEI, per germline. The CDR3 loop is CASSWDTPRDGYTF. CDR3 DNA sequence: TGTGCCAGCAGCTGGGACACCCCGCGGGATGGCTACACCTTC.

This chain joins TRBV19 and TRBJ2-3; D gene unclear. Germline CDR1 LNHDA, CDR2 SQIVND (reference sequence). With 3 bases removed from V and 4 bases from J, the gap between germline ends came to 14 bases. This CDR3 comprises 15 residues. The CDR3 region is CASSMGRKTPDTQYF. The DNA of the CDR3 is TGTGCCAGTAGTATGGGAAGGAAAACGCCAGATACGCAGTATTTT.

This clonotype was observed at least ten times. The gene calls are TRBV6-1 and TRBJ2-2; TRBD1 agrees at 8 bases. The V and J ends lost 9 bases and 2 bases, in that order; junction bases with no gene match: 2. The CDR3 length is 13 residues. Germline assignment: CDR1 MNHNS and CDR2 SASEGT. The CDR3 reads CASDRGNTGELFF. CDR3 coding DNA: TGTGCCAGTGACAGGGGAAACACCGGGGAGCTGTTTTTT.

As concerns this clonotype: A much larger clone differs by one base, so this may be a read error. This chain links TRBV30 with TRBJ2-1; D is possibly TRBD1 (6 bases). The CDR3 has 11 residues. Germline CDR1 reads GTSNPN; CDR2 reads SVGIG (reference sequence). The CDR3 loop reads CAWARDNGQFF. Written as DNA, the CDR3 is TGTGCCTGGGCGAGGGACAATGGGCAGTTCTTC.

This clonotype was recorded many times. This chain uses TRBV28 with TRBJ2-1; D ambiguous. Trimming took off 8 bases at V and 7 bases at J, with 15 bases between the two ends. The length of the CDR3 is 13 residues. Per germline, CDR1 MDHEN and CDR2 SYDVKM. The CDR3 reads CASLSFRANEQFF. The CDR3 nucleotides are TGTGCCAGCCTATCCTTTCGGGCGAATGAGCAGTTCTTC.

This clonotype appeared many times. The chain joins TRBV28 to TRBJ2-2, with 8 bases fitting TRBD2. The CDR3 extends over 17 amino acids. Trimming cost V 10 bases and J 5 bases; bases outside gene matches: 18. Germline-derived CDR1 and CDR2 are MDHEN and SYDVKM. CDR3 residues: CATLGLGLVFTTGELFF. CDR3 in DNA: TGTGCCACCCTGGGTTTGGGACTAGTCTTCACGACCGGGGAGCTGTTTTTT.

This clonotype occurred a few times. This chain uses TRBV6-5 with TRBJ1-2; 7 bases agree with TRBD1. This CDR3 is built from 17 residues. V trimming: 0 bases; J trimming: 0 bases; junction bases outside the gene matches: 7. From germline, CDR1 is MNHEY and CDR2 SVGAGI. The CDR3 region has the DNA TGTGCCAGCAGTTACTCGGCCCAGGGGGGGGCTAACTATGGCTACACCTTC. It yields the protein CASSYSAQGGANYGYTF.

This clonotype appeared many times. The CDR3 loop reads CASSDSGNTGELFF. The CDR3 DNA reads TGTGCCAGCAGTGACAGCGGGAACACCGGGGAGCTGTTTTTT. The rearrangement joins TRBV12-3 or TRBV12-4 to TRBJ2-2, with D perhaps given as TRBD1 or TRBD2 (5 bases each). The CDR3 spans 14 residues. The ends were cut back, 5 bases at V and 1 base at J, with 8 bases in the middle.

Turning to this clonotype: A single base is all that separates this from a far larger clone, so a read error is likely. The rearrangement links TRBV10-2 to TRBJ2-1; the D gene is possibly TRBD2 (6 bases). Germline V gene sequence: CDR1 WSHSY, CDR2 SAAADI. There are 12 residues in the CDR3. The CDR3, as DNA: TGCGCCAGCACAGATAGCGGCGCTGAGCGGTTCTTC. Translating gives CASTDSGAERFF.

CDR3 loop: CAWSKGGDSNEQYF. CDR3 DNA sequence: TGTGCCTGGAGTAAGGGAGGGGACAGTAACGAGCAGTACTTC. This chain uses TRBV30 with TRBJ2-7; possibly TRBD1 or TRBD2 for D (7 bases each). Germline V gene lookup returns CDR1 GTSNPN and CDR2 SVGIG (reference sequence). V shed 2 bases and J shed 5 bases, with 16 bases lying between them. This CDR3 has 14 residues.

As concerns this clonotype: Just one base apart from a much larger clone, this may be a read error. V usage is TRBV5-6 and J usage is TRBJ1-1, with unresolved D. Trimming took 3 bases from V and 7 from J, leaving 19 bases between them. The germline CDR1 and CDR2 sequences are SGHDT and YYEEEE. The CDR3 is 15 residues long. CDR3 nucleotides: TGTGCCAGCAGCTCCACTAGGACTGGGGAGGGTGAAGCTTTCTTT. As protein: CASSSTRTGEGEAFF.

The rearrangement uses TRBV7-2 and TRBJ2-2; either TRBD1 or TRBD2 may supply D (6 bases each). Germline V gives CDR1 SGHTA, CDR2 FQGNSA. The CDR3 extends over 16 amino acids. The germline V and J ends were trimmed by 2 bases and 3 bases, with 13 bases remaining between them. The CDR3 nucleotides read TGTGCCAGCAGCTTAAGAGGGGGAGGAGACACCGGGGAGCTGTTTTTT. This sequence encodes CASSLRGGGDTGELFF.

This clonotype was detected ten times or more. This rearrangement joins TRBV12-3 or TRBV12-4 to TRBJ2-7; unclear D gene. The CDR3 loop spans 13 amino acids. With 5 bases removed from V and 6 bases from J, the gap between germline ends came to 14 bases. CDR3 sequence (DNA): TGTGCCAGCAGTCAAGTCCCTTCGGGCGAGCAGTACTTC. Translated: CASSQVPSGEQYF.

This clonotype was detected ten times or more. This chain uses TRBV28 with TRBJ2-6; no firm D call. Germline V gene data show CDR1 as MDHEN and CDR2 as SYDVKM. The CDR3 has 14 residues. V was shortened by 8 bases and J by 5 bases, with 13 bases between the two germline ends. The CDR3: CASAPEVRANVLTF. The DNA of the CDR3 is TGTGCCAGCGCGCCTGAGGTTAGGGCCAACGTCCTGACTTTC.

The V call is TRBV6-1, the J call TRBJ2-1; 7 nucleotides match TRBD2. The ends lost 3 bases at V and 4 bases at J; junction bases unmatched: 6. The CDR3 contains 15 residues. Germline CDR1 reads MNHNS; CDR2 reads SASEGT. The CDR3 spells CASSEREWGYNEQFF. The DNA for the CDR3 is TGTGCCAGCAGTGAGCGGGAGTGGGGGTACAATGAGCAGTTCTTC.